Listed below are T cell receptor beta chains from one sample, sequenced in a study of shared T cell receptors in the human thymus. TCRdb's table, derived via immunoSEQ multiplex PCR, lists solely in-frame clones and lacks some. This sample has approximately 660,000 clones, with approximately 87% found just once. The data also belong to a second study, concerning human thymus T cells.

Specimen: thymocytes. These receptors were collected from a boy in the first two years of life with a congenital heart defect. The CDR3 runs from the conserved cysteine through the conserved F or W. Fields, in order: V gene, J gene, clone size, D gene, CDR3 DNA, CDR3 protein. D genes are given only for firm matches. Clone size appears in some rows only: once, few, many, or a class for an expanded clone.

v_call: TRBV30
j_call: TRBJ2-1
clone_size: NA
d_call: TRBD2
cdr3_nt: TGTGCCTGGAGTGCCCGGAAAAGCGGGAGGGCCGACAATGAGCAGTTCTTC
cdr3_aa: CAWSARKSGRADNEQFF

v_call: TRBV5-4
j_call: TRBJ2-2
clone_size: NA
d_call: TRBD2
cdr3_nt: TGTGCCAGCAGCTTCGCTGCGGGAGGGCCGGGCACCGGGGAGCTGTTTTTT
cdr3_aa: CASSFAAGGPGTGELFF

v_call: TRBV10-2
j_call: TRBJ2-7
clone_size: NA
d_call: NA
cdr3_nt: TGCGCCAGCAGTGTGTTAGCGCGGGGCCAAGAGCAGTACTTC
cdr3_aa: CASSVLARGQEQYF

v_call: TRBV7-9
j_call: TRBJ2-7
clone_size: NA
d_call: TRBD2
cdr3_nt: TGTGCCAGCAGGTCCCGGGAGGGCCCCCTCTACGAGCAGTACTTC
cdr3_aa: CASRSREGPLYEQYF

v_call: TRBV12-5
j_call: TRBJ1-1
clone_size: NA
d_call: TRBD1
cdr3_nt: TGTGCTAGTGGTTTGTTCCGGGACAGAGACACTGAAGCTTTCTTT
cdr3_aa: CASGLFRDRDTEAFF

v_call: TRBV11-3
j_call: TRBJ2-5
clone_size: NA
d_call: TRBD2
cdr3_nt: TGTGCCAGCAGCGTAAGCGGGACCCCTAAGACCCAGTACTTC
cdr3_aa: CASSVSGTPKTQYF

v_call: TRBV19
j_call: TRBJ1-2
clone_size: NA
d_call: NA
cdr3_nt: TGTGCCAGTAGTACTGTACAGGGAGACGGCTACACCTTC
cdr3_aa: CASSTVQGDGYTF

v_call: TRBV10-3
j_call: TRBJ2-7
clone_size: NA
d_call: NA
cdr3_nt: TGTGCCATCAGTGAATACGGGGAGCAGTACTTC
cdr3_aa: CAISEYGEQYF

v_call: TRBV12-5
j_call: TRBJ2-7
clone_size: once
d_call: NA
cdr3_nt: TGTGCTAGTGTGCCGGACCCGAGGGGGTCCTACGAGCAGTACTTC
cdr3_aa: CASVPDPRGSYEQYF

v_call: TRBV7-9
j_call: TRBJ2-7
clone_size: NA
d_call: NA
cdr3_nt: TGTGCCAGCAGCACCCCCCGGGACTCCTACTCCTACGAGCAGTACTTC
cdr3_aa: CASSTPRDSYSYEQYF

v_call: TRBV2
j_call: TRBJ1-4
clone_size: NA
d_call: NA
cdr3_nt: TGTGCCAGCAGCCCGTCTAGTGCAACTAATGAAAAACTGTTTTTT
cdr3_aa: CASSPSSATNEKLFF

v_call: TRBV27
j_call: TRBJ2-1
clone_size: NA
d_call: NA
cdr3_nt: TGTGCCAGCAGTTTAAGGACAACTACCTCCTACAATGAGCAGTTCTTC
cdr3_aa: CASSLRTTTSYNEQFF

v_call: TRBV7-2
j_call: TRBJ2-7
clone_size: NA
d_call: NA
cdr3_nt: TGTGCCAGCAGCTCCCCCGGCCCTAGTCGGTTC
cdr3_aa: CASSSPGPSRF

v_call: TRBV18
j_call: TRBJ2-1
clone_size: NA
d_call: NA
cdr3_nt: TGTGCCAGCTCACCCCAGGGGAATGAGCAGTTCTTC
cdr3_aa: CASSPQGNEQFF

v_call: TRBV5-4
j_call: TRBJ1-4
clone_size: NA
d_call: TRBD1
cdr3_nt: TGTGCCAGCAGCCAGGGGGCAACTAATGAAAAACTGTTTTTT
cdr3_aa: CASSQGATNEKLFF

v_call: TRBV13
j_call: TRBJ2-1
clone_size: NA
d_call: TRBD2
cdr3_nt: TGTGCCAGCAGCTTTAGGGGATCGGGCGGGAGGGCCCCCAATGAGCAGTTCTTC
cdr3_aa: CASSFRGSGGRAPNEQFF

v_call: TRBV5-6
j_call: TRBJ2-4
clone_size: NA
d_call: TRBD2
cdr3_nt: TGTGCCAGCAGCCCCCCGGGACTATATCGCGATGCCAAAAACATTCAGTACTTC
cdr3_aa: CASSPPGLYRDAKNIQYF

v_call: TRBV15
j_call: TRBJ2-1
clone_size: NA
d_call: NA
cdr3_nt: TGTGCCACCAGGGACACCCGGTGGCATGAGCAGTTCTTC
cdr3_aa: CATRDTRWHEQFF

v_call: TRBV23-1
j_call: TRBJ2-7
clone_size: NA
d_call: TRBD1
cdr3_nt: TGCGCCAGCAGAACTCCGGGACAGGGGTCCTACGAGCAGTACTTC
cdr3_aa: CASRTPGQGSYEQYF

v_call: TRBV4-1
j_call: TRBJ1-1
clone_size: NA
d_call: NA
cdr3_nt: TGCGCCAGCAGCCAAGAACAACTAGGGACTGAAGCTTTCTTT
cdr3_aa: CASSQEQLGTEAFF

v_call: TRBV5-8
j_call: TRBJ2-2
clone_size: NA
d_call: TRBD2
cdr3_nt: TGTGCCAGCAGCTGGACTAGCGGGACGAACACCGGGGAGCTGTTTTTT
cdr3_aa: CASSWTSGTNTGELFF

v_call: TRBV15
j_call: TRBJ2-7
clone_size: NA
d_call: TRBD1
cdr3_nt: TGTGCCACCAGCAGAGGACAGGGGGCGCGTAATAGATACGAGCAGTACTTC
cdr3_aa: CATSRGQGARNRYEQYF

v_call: TRBV28
j_call: TRBJ1-1
clone_size: few
d_call: NA
cdr3_nt: TGTGCCAGCAGGATTACCGACAGAATGAACACTGAAGCTTTCTTT
cdr3_aa: CASRITDRMNTEAFF

v_call: TRBV6-5
j_call: TRBJ2-1
clone_size: NA
d_call: TRBD2
cdr3_nt: TGTGCCAGCAGTTACGGGACTAGCGACAATGAGCAGTTCTTC
cdr3_aa: CASSYGTSDNEQFF

v_call: TRBV27
j_call: TRBJ2-1
clone_size: NA
d_call: TRBD2
cdr3_nt: TGTGCCAGCAGTTCAGGGACTAGCGGGAAAAACAATGAGCAGTTCTTC
cdr3_aa: CASSSGTSGKNNEQFF

v_call: TRBV5-8
j_call: TRBJ2-6
clone_size: NA
d_call: NA
cdr3_nt: TGTGCCAGCAGCTTGGAACAGGGCTCTGGGGCCAACGTCCTGACTTTC
cdr3_aa: CASSLEQGSGANVLTF

v_call: TRBV7-4
j_call: TRBJ2-5
clone_size: NA
d_call: NA
cdr3_nt: TGTGCCAGCAGCCGCACGGAGGAAGAGACCCAGTACTTC
cdr3_aa: CASSRTEEETQYF

v_call: TRBV6-1
j_call: TRBJ2-1
clone_size: once
d_call: TRBD2
cdr3_nt: TGTGCCAGCAGTGAATGCGGGAGGGCTCTACGGCGCCTCAACAATGAGCAGTTCTTC
cdr3_aa: CASSECGRALRRLNNEQFF

v_call: TRBV7-3
j_call: TRBJ2-7
clone_size: few
d_call: NA
cdr3_nt: TGTGCCAGCAGCTTAGGACAGAACCACGAGCAGTACTTC
cdr3_aa: CASSLGQNHEQYF